The present T cell receptor beta chain was sequenced within a study of T cells after yellow fever vaccination. TCRdb analysed the 5' RACE reads with MiXCR anew, one entry per CDR3 protein. The data hold 500,000 to 650,000 distinct CDR3 sequences, with about 15% observed a single time. The length of the CDR3 is 17 residues. CDR1 is SNHLY, CDR2 FYNNEI, per germline. Trimming at V came to 5 bases and at J to 6 bases, leaving 11 bases not matched to a gene. The chain has TRBV2 and TRBJ2-3, with 13 positions matching TRBD2. The clonotype originates from a man in his late teens or twenties who received the YFV17D yellow fever vaccine. Source: PBMCs, taken 5 days after the first yellow fever vaccination. The CDR3 loop is CASSTGTSGALGDTQYF. The CDR3 region has the DNA TGTGCCAGCAGTACAGGGACTAGCGGGGCCCTTGGGGATACGCAGTATTTT. The variable domain in full, with the rest retrieved from reference TRBV2 and TRBJ2-3, is EPEVTQTPSHQVTQMGQEVILRCVPISNHLYFYWYRQILGQKVEFLVSFYNNEISEKSEIFDDQFSVERPDGSNFTLKIRSTKLEDSAMYFCASSTGTSGALGDTQYFGPGTRLTVL.